This T cell receptor beta chain was retrieved from a study of CD4+ T cells in melanoma. Only in-frame clones appear in the TCRdb table, and some are missing; sequencing was by immunoSEQ multiplex PCR. The table has 9,500 or so clones, approximately 78% seen once. Trimming stripped 3 bases from V and 4 bases from J, with 7 bases between. The CDR3 is 13 residues long. Germline-derived CDR1 and CDR2 are KGHSH and LQKENI. Of note for this clone: Its antigen is unknown.

Study-level points and caveats: Reportedly, melanoma neoantigen-specific CD4+ T cells showed varied differentiation states. A reported correlation linked neoantigen-specific CD4+ T cells to CD8+, macrophage and B cell function.

The receptor was isolated from a human donor with melanoma. The chain is built from TRBV18 and TRBJ1-3; no reliable D call. What was sequenced was cells from a culture (not recorded whether cultured in vitro). The chain's CDR3 is CASSPSGGNTIYF. CDR3 DNA sequence: TGTGCCAGCTCACCTAGTGGCGGAAACACCATATATTTT.